The T cell receptor (beta chain) described here comes from a study of blood T cell repertoires in COVID-19. The V gene end was trimmed by 1 base and the J gene end by 6 bases; junction bases not matched to a gene: 0. This CDR3 is built from 14 residues. The V gene's germline CDR1 is SNHLY and CDR2 FYNNEI. Original processing methods: Nucleated cell number was recorded as an estimate derived from reference gene primer amplification. Profiled with immunoSEQ multiplex PCR; TCRdb holds only in-frame clones, not every one. That table gives V, J and clone size, and the DNA gave D and trimming. Of fewer than 250,000 clones listed, about 85% were seen once; the top ten hold more than 6%.

The sequenced sample was peripheral blood. The clonotype was recovered from a woman aged 60 to 75 with active or convalescent COVID-19. The chain has TRBV2 and TRBJ1-4; TRBD1 matches at 9 bases. DNA of the CDR3: TGTGCCAGCAGTGAAGACAGGGGGCATGAAAAACTGTTTTTT. The encoded protein is CASSEDRGHEKLFF. Supplemented by reference TRBV2 and TRBJ1-4, the full variable domain reads EPEVTQTPSHQVTQMGQEVILRCVPISNHLYFYWYRQILGQKVEFLVSFYNNEISEKSEIFDDQFSVERPDGSNFTLKIRSTKLEDSAMYFCASSEDRGHEKLFFGSGTQLSVL.